This T cell receptor beta chain derives from a study of blood T cell repertoires in COVID-19. As for the study in general: Sites in the United States, Italy and Spain provided acute and convalescent COVID-19 samples.

The assay was immunoSEQ multiplex PCR, and TCRdb's table has in-frame clones only and misses some. The top ten hold around 10% of the sample, which has approximately 100,000 clones, 70% to 90% seen once. With 5 bases clipped from V and 4 bases from J, the junction kept 8 bases outside the gene matches. Germline V gene data show CDR1 as SGHTA and CDR2 as FQGTGA. The CDR3 loop spans 15 amino acids. This receptor was identified in a woman in her twenties or thirties with acute or convalescent COVID-19. Input material: peripheral blood. The chain recombines TRBV7-3 with TRBJ2-7; 10 bases are shared with TRBD1. CDR3 sequence reads: CASSPEGTGVYEQYF. CDR3 coding DNA: TGTGCCAGCAGCCCAGAAGGGACAGGGGTATACGAGCAGTACTTC.